This T cell receptor (beta chain) was captured in a study of shared clonotypes between healthy human individuals. In regard to this clone: Other nucleotide sequences from this sample produce the same CDR3.

Germline assignment: CDR1 SGHRS and CDR2 YFSETQ. The CDR3 sequence is 14 residues long. J gave up 0 bases and V 2 bases, and 1 base lay outside the gene matches. Original methodology: From ImmunoSEQ came sequences covering only the junction and carrying no quality scores, so filtering differed. Clones were sequenced by immunoSEQ multiplex PCR, and TCRdb holds only the in-frame ones, with some missing. That table furnishes V, J and clone size, whereas the DNA furnished D and trimming. The sample yields 1,400,000 or so clones, approximately 98.5% seen once. The sequencing sample was made of naive CD4+ T cells sorted from blood. Described subset: CD45RA+ positively selected. The V gene is TRBV5-1, the J gene TRBJ2-7; 8 bases match TRBD2. The TCR was taken from a man in his thirties or forties in good health. This CDR3 is CASSLSGSSYEQYF. The CDR3, as DNA: TGCGCCAGCAGCTTAAGCGGGAGCTCCTACGAGCAGTACTTC.